A single sample is the source of the 27 T cell receptor beta chains below, sequenced in a study of cytomegalovirus exposure and HLA in healthy donors. Both 60 Vbeta primers and 13 Jbeta primers went into the PCR. Produced via immunoSEQ multiplex PCR; TCRdb's table is partial and in-frame only. The profile shows around 140,000 clones, 70% to 85% of them singletons. The source material was PBMCs. Receptor source: a male donor in good health and CMV-seropositive.

J is TRBJ2-3 and V is TRBV6-4, with TRBD2 as a possible D gene (6 bases). The CDR3 is made up of 13 amino acids. V was pared by 3 bases and J by 6 bases, with 10 bases between. Germline CDR1 is MRHNA and CDR2 is SNTAGT. The CDR3 nucleotides are TGTGCCAGCAGTGAGGGGGAGGAGGATACGCAGTATTTT. It specifies CASSEGEEDTQYF.

V and J are TRBV7-2 and TRBJ2-7; tentative D call: TRBD1 (6 bases). This CDR3 has 14 residues. Trimming removed 5 bases from V and 1 base from J, with 12 bases in between. CDR1 and CDR2 from the germline V gene are SGHTA and FQGNSA. The CDR3 nucleotides read TGTGCCAGCAGCAACAACAGGGATTCCTACGAGCAGTACTTC. Translating it yields CASSNNRDSYEQYF.

This chain joins TRBV5-4 and TRBJ2-7, with D hard to call. The ends were cut back, 4 bases at V and 3 bases at J, with 5 bases in the middle. The CDR3 spans 11 residues. In germline, CDR1 is SGHNT, CDR2 YYREEE (reference sequence). The CDR3 loop reads CASSNFYEQYF. The CDR3 nucleotides read TGTGCCAGCAGCAACTTCTACGAGCAGTACTTC.

The chain couples TRBV5-1 to TRBJ2-1, with TRBD2 identical over 13 bases. J gave up 7 bases and V 4 bases, and 11 bases lay outside the gene matches. CDR1 SGHRS and CDR2 YFSETQ come from the germline V gene. This CDR3 spans 17 amino acids. CDR3 nucleotides: TGCGCCAGCAGCGCCGAACTAGCGGGAGGGCTGGTAAATGAGCAGTTCTTC. Amino acids: CASSAELAGGLVNEQFF.

The chain is built from TRBV5-6 and TRBJ1-3; a weak D match, TRBD1 (5 bases). CDR1 and CDR2 (germline): SGHDT, YYEEEE. V lost 4 bases and J lost 4, with 12 bases in between. This CDR3 is built from 14 residues. The CDR3 DNA reads TGTGCCAGCAGCGTTCGGGGGTGGGGAAACACCATATATTTT. Amino acids: CASSVRGWGNTIYF.

CDR3 nucleotide sequence: TGTGCCAGCAGCTTAGAAGCCGGGACAGTTTACAATGAGCAGTTCTTC. It translates to CASSLEAGTVYNEQFF. V is TRBV7-8 and J is TRBJ2-1; 7 bases are a match to TRBD1. This CDR3 contains 16 residues. Germline trimming cut 1 base from V and 4 bases from J; bases unmatched to any gene: 7. From germline, CDR1 is SGHVS and CDR2 FQNEAQ.

V is TRBV2 and J is TRBJ2-2, with TRBD2 matching 12 bases. Germline V lookup: CDR1 SNHLY, CDR2 FYNNEI. This CDR3 region has 18 residues. Losses at the gene ends were 6 bases for V and 4 bases for J; bases not matched to a gene: 12. The CDR3 region is CASSPRASGRGGTGELFF. The CDR3 coding sequence is TGTGCCAGCAGCCCCAGGGCTAGCGGGAGGGGTGGCACCGGGGAGCTGTTTTTT. The variable domain in full, with the rest retrieved from reference TRBV2 and TRBJ2-2, is EPEVTQTPSHQVTQMGQEVILRCVPISNHLYFYWYRQILGQKVEFLVSFYNNEISEKSEIFDDQFSVERPDGSNFTLKIRSTKLEDSAMYFCASSPRASGRGGTGELFFGEGSRLTVL.

The J gene is TRBJ1-2, the V gene TRBV5-4; D unresolved. This CDR3 is 12 amino acids long. The V gene's germline CDR1 is SGHNT and CDR2 YYREEE (reference sequence). Trimming removed 0 bases from V and 7 bases from J, with 7 bases in between. The DNA for the CDR3 is TGTGCCAGCAGCTTGGCGGAGGCTGGCTACACCTTC. It specifies CASSLAEAGYTF.

The chain employs TRBV11-2 and TRBJ2-1; 13 nucleotides align to TRBD2. Per the germline V gene, CDR1 is SGHAT and CDR2 is FQNNGV. The CDR3 length is 18 residues. V trimming: 1 base; J trimming: 6 bases; junction bases outside the gene matches: 9. DNA of the CDR3: TGTGCCAGCAGCTTAGTCCTGTCACTAGCGGGAGGGCCCAATGAGCAGTTCTTC. Encoded protein: CASSLVLSLAGGPNEQFF.

The rearrangement links TRBV7-9 to TRBJ2-5; D is perhaps TRBD1 (5 bases). The CDR3 spans 13 residues. The V end lost 1 base, the J end lost 5 bases, and 8 bases lay between the germline ends. CDR1 SEHNR and CDR2 FQNEAQ come from the germline V gene (reference sequence). Written as DNA, the CDR3 is TGTGCCAGCAGCTTAGGACAGTTGGAGACCCAGTACTTC. Protein: CASSLGQLETQYF.

The chain employs TRBV7-9 and TRBJ2-2; D is possibly TRBD2 (6 bases). This CDR3 has 16 amino acids. Trimming cost V 1 base and J 4 bases, with 13 bases left between them. Per germline, CDR1 SEHNR and CDR2 FQNEAQ (reference sequence). The chain's CDR3 is CASSLGDWYGTGELFF. Here the CDR3 DNA reads TGTGCCAGCAGCTTAGGGGACTGGTATGGCACCGGGGAGCTGTTTTTT.

This chain uses TRBV29-1 with TRBJ1-1; D possibly corresponds to TRBD1 (6 bases). Per germline, CDR1 SQVTM and CDR2 ANQGSEA. This CDR3 has 11 amino acids. V was trimmed by 6 bases and J by 1 base, leaving 6 bases between them. The DNA of the CDR3 is TGCAGCGTGACAGGGAACACTGAAGCTTTCTTT. It codes for CSVTGNTEAFF.

The V and J genes are TRBV7-9 and TRBJ2-5, with 9 bases identical to TRBD1. The CDR3 length is 15 residues. Germline V gene data show CDR1 as SEHNR and CDR2 as FQNEAQ (reference sequence). The junction had 9 bases not matched to a gene; V was cut back by 5 bases and J by 5 bases. The CDR3 DNA sequence: TGTGCCAGCAGCCGTGACAGGGGGGATCAGGAGACCCAGTACTTC. It specifies CASSRDRGDQETQYF.

The chain couples TRBV28 to TRBJ1-1; TRBD1 matches at 10 bases. This CDR3 is built from 14 residues. Germline V CDR1 and CDR2: MDHEN, SYDVKM. V shed 6 bases, J shed 5 bases, and the junction held 6 bases outside the gene matches. The CDR3 spells CASSDRGPGTEAFF. The CDR3 bases are TGTGCCAGCAGCGACAGGGGGCCGGGGACTGAAGCTTTCTTT.

The genes are TRBV7-2 and TRBJ1-5, with 11 nucleotides matching TRBD1. Germline V gene lookup returns CDR1 SGHTA and CDR2 FQGNSA. V dropped 5 bases and J dropped 4; count of bases not matched to a gene: 7. The CDR3 runs 16 residues. Here the CDR3 DNA reads TGTGCCAGCAGCCTTTCCCGGGACAGGGGGAATCAGCCCCAGCATTTT. Protein sequence: CASSLSRDRGNQPQHF.

This clone was picked up a small number of times. The chain has TRBV7-8 and TRBJ2-7, with 8 bases lining up with TRBD2. Germline V CDR1 and CDR2: SGHVS, FQNEAQ. The CDR3 is 17 residues long. V gave up 5 bases and J gave up 5 bases; unmatched junction bases: 17. The CDR3 DNA reads TGTGCCAGCAGCGCAAGGACCGGGACTAGGGGTTACCACGAGCAGTACTTC. Its protein is CASSARTGTRGYHEQYF.

The chain uses TRBV28 and TRBJ2-5, with TRBD2 identical over 10 bases. V lost 2 bases and J lost 5; bases outside the gene matches: 5. CDR1 is MDHEN and CDR2 is SYDVKM in the germline V gene. The CDR3 runs to 15 residues. The CDR3 DNA sequence: TGTGCCAGCAGTTTAGTAGCGGGAGGCCCCGAGACCCAGTACTTC. This gives the protein CASSLVAGGPETQYF. The full variable domain, its missing parts supplied by reference TRBV28 and TRBJ2-5, is DVKVTQSSRYLVKRTGEKVFLECVQDMDHENMFWYRQDPGLGLRLIYFSYDVKMKEKGDIPEGYSVSREKKERFSLILESASTNQTSMYLCASSLVAGGPETQYFGPGTRLLVL.

This clone was found once. V and J are TRBV7-2 and TRBJ1-1, with TRBD1 as a possible D gene (5 bases). The CDR3 is 12 amino acids. Germline V gene data show CDR1 as SGHTA and CDR2 as FQGNSA. Trimming took off 2 bases at V and 7 bases at J, with 8 bases between the two ends. CDR3 in DNA: TGTGCCAGCAGCTTACGAACAGGTGAAGCTTTCTTT. Amino acid sequence: CASSLRTGEAFF.

This rearrangement joins TRBV14 to TRBJ1-1; the D gene is possibly TRBD1 (5 bases). This CDR3 has 16 amino acids. V was clipped by 4 bases and J by 5 bases, with 20 bases between them. The germline V gene encodes CDR1 SGHDN and CDR2 FVKESK. CDR3 region: CASSLGWGSEGTEAFF. In DNA form, the CDR3 reads TGTGCCAGCAGCCTGGGATGGGGGTCGGAGGGGACTGAAGCTTTCTTT.

This clone occurred a few times. The gene calls are TRBV5-1 and TRBJ1-1; TRBD1 aligns across 8 bases. The CDR3 extends over 13 amino acids. After removal of 4 bases from V and 8 bases from J, the junction contained 7 bases not matched to a gene. Per the germline V gene, CDR1 is SGHRS and CDR2 is YFSETQ. The CDR3 here is CASSPRTGFEAFF. CDR3 nucleotide sequence: TGCGCCAGCAGCCCTAGGACAGGGTTCGAAGCTTTCTTT.

The chain is built from TRBV7-2 and TRBJ1-3, with TRBD1 as a possible D gene (6 bases). Germline CDR1 reads SGHTA; CDR2 reads FQGNSA. The CDR3 is 15 residues long. V was trimmed by 5 bases and J by 4 bases, leaving 15 bases between them. Written as DNA, the CDR3 is TGTGCCAGCAGCACTCGGACAGTAGTAGGAAACACCATATATTTT. Encoded protein: CASSTRTVVGNTIYF.

The chain employs TRBV28 and TRBJ1-2; the match to TRBD1 covers 7 bases. V lost 3 bases to trimming and J lost 7 bases; unmatched junction nucleotides: 11. This CDR3 contains 15 residues. Germline CDR1 reads MDHEN; CDR2 reads SYDVKM. The CDR3 coding sequence is TGTGCCAGCAGTTTTTTCGACAGGGAGTATGGTGGCTACACCTTC. This sequence encodes CASSFFDREYGGYTF.

This chain joins TRBV7-8 and TRBJ2-1; TRBD2 matches 8 bases. This CDR3 has 13 residues. The germline V gene has CDR1 SGHVS and CDR2 FQNEAQ. V dropped 2 bases and J dropped 12; count of bases not matched to a gene: 6. The CDR3 region has the DNA TGTGCCAGCAGCTTAAACCGAGCGGGGGTGCAGTTCTTC. Protein sequence: CASSLNRAGVQFF.

The chain employs TRBV29-1 and TRBJ2-7, with D perhaps TRBD1 (6 bases). The V and J ends lost 4 bases and 0 bases respectively, with 13 bases between them. Germline V gene lookup returns CDR1 SQVTM and CDR2 ANQGSEA. There are 14 residues in the CDR3. The CDR3 sequence: CSVAIGGSSYEQYF. CDR3 nucleotide sequence: TGCAGCGTTGCAATTGGGGGCTCCTCCTACGAGCAGTACTTC.

The rearrangement links TRBV6-6 to TRBJ2-7; D uncertain. The CDR3 runs to 12 residues. Germline CDR1 is MNHNY and CDR2 is SVGAGI (reference sequence). V dropped 4 bases and J dropped 3 bases, with 7 bases sitting between them. CDR3: CASSSPFYEQYF. CDR3 nucleotides: TGTGCCAGCAGTTCCCCATTCTACGAGCAGTACTTC.

This clone was found once. The genes are TRBV7-2 and TRBJ2-7, with 7 bases identical to TRBD1. Per germline, CDR1 SGHTA and CDR2 FQGNSA. The CDR3 extends over 15 amino acids. V was clipped by 4 bases and J by 4 bases; unmatched bases: 10. For the CDR3, the DNA is TGTGCCAGCAGCTCGACAGGGTTGGGCGTGTACGAGCAGTACTTC. Amino acid sequence: CASSSTGLGVYEQYF.

The V call is TRBV28, the J call TRBJ1-2; unclear D gene. Germline assignment: CDR1 MDHEN and CDR2 SYDVKM. The CDR3 is made up of 13 amino acids. V lost 2 bases, J lost 4 bases, and 8 bases lay in between. This CDR3 is CASSLTWSYGYTF. The DNA for the CDR3 is TGTGCCAGCAGTTTAACGTGGAGCTATGGCTACACCTTC.